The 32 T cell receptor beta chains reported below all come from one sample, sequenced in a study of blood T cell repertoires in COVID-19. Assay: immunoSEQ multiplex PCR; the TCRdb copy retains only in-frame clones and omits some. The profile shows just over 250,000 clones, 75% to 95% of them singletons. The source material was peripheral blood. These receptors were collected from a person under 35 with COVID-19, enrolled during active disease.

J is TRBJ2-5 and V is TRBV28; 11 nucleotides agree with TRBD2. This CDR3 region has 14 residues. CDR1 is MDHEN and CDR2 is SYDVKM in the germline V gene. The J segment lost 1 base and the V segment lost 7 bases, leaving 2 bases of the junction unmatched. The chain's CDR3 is CASTSGRIQETQYF. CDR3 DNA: TGTGCCAGCACTAGCGGGAGGATCCAAGAGACCCAGTACTTC.

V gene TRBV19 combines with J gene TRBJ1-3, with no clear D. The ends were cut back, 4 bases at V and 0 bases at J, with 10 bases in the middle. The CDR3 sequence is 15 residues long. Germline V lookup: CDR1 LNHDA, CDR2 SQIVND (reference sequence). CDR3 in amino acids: CASSNAANSGNTIYF. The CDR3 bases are TGTGCCAGTAGTAACGCGGCCAACTCTGGAAACACCATATATTTT.

In nucleotides, the CDR3 is TGTGCCAGCGGGCCCGGGAGGGCCAGGAATGAGCAGTTCTTC. It codes for CASGPGRARNEQFF. V and J are TRBV2 and TRBJ2-1; TRBD2 agrees at 8 bases. Germline CDR1 and CDR2: SNHLY and FYNNEI. V lost 8 bases to trimming and J lost 7 bases; unmatched junction nucleotides: 10. The CDR3 contains 14 residues.

DNA of the CDR3: TGTGCCAGCAGTGAACAGGGCCCAGCAGGGAACGGGAATGAAAAACTGTTTTTT. This translates into CASSEQGPAGNGNEKLFF. The chain joins TRBV25-1 to TRBJ1-4, with D perhaps matching TRBD1 (5 bases). Germline V gene data show CDR1 as MGHDK and CDR2 as SYGVNS. The CDR3 covers 18 residues. The ends were cut back, 2 bases at V and 5 bases at J, with 21 bases in the middle.

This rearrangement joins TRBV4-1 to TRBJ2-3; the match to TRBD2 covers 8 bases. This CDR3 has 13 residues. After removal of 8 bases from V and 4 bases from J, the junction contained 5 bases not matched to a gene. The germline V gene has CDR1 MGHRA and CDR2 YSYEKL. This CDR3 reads CASGREGADTQYF. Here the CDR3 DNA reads TGCGCCAGCGGCCGGGAGGGCGCAGATACGCAGTATTTT.

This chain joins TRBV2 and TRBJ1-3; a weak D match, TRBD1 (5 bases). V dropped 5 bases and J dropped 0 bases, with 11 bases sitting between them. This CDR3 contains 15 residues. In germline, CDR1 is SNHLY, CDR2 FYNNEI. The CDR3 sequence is CASSPRTSSGNTIYF. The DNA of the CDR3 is TGTGCCAGCAGTCCAAGGACAAGCTCTGGAAACACCATATATTTT. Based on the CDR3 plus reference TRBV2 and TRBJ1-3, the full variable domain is EPEVTQTPSHQVTQMGQEVILRCVPISNHLYFYWYRQILGQKVEFLVSFYNNEISEKSEIFDDQFSVERPDGSNFTLKIRSTKLEDSAMYFCASSPRTSSGNTIYFGEGSWLTVV.

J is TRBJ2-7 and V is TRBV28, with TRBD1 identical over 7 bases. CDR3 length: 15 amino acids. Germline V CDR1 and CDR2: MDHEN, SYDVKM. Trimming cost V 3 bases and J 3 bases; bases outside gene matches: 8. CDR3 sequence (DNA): TGTGCCAGCAGTTTCGTGAGACAGGGCTACTACGAGCAGTACTTC. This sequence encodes CASSFVRQGYYEQYF.

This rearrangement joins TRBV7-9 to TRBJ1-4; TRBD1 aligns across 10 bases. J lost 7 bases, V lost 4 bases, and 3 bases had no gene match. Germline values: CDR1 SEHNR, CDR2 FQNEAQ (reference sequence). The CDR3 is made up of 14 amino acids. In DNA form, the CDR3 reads TGTGCCAGCAGCTCGGGACAGGGGAGTGAAAAACTGTTTTTT. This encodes CASSSGQGSEKLFF.

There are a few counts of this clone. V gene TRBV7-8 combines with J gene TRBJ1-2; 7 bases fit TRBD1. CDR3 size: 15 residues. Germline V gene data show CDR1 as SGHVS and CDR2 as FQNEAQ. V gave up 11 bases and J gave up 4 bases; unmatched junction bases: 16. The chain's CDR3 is CASDAIDREVYGYTF. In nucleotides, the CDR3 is TGTGCCTCAGACGCCATCGACAGGGAAGTCTATGGCTACACCTTC. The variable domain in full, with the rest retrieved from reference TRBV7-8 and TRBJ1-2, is GAGVSQSPRYKVAKRGQDVALRCDPISGHVSLFWYQQALGQGPEFLTYFQNEAQLDKSGLPSDRFFAERPEGSVSTLKIQRTQQEDSAVYLCASDAIDREVYGYTFGSGTRLTVV.

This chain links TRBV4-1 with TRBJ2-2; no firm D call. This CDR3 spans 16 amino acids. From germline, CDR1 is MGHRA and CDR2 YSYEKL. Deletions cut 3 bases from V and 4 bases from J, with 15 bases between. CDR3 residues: CASSHPDRSGTGELFF. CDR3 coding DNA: TGCGCCAGCAGCCACCCCGATAGGAGTGGCACCGGGGAGCTGTTTTTT.

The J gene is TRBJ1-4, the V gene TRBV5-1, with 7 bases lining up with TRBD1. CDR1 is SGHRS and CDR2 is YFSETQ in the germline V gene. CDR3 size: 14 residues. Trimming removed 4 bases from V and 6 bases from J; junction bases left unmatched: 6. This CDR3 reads CASSPGGGDEKLFF. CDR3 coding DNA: TGCGCCAGCAGCCCTGGAGGGGGCGATGAAAAACTGTTTTTT.

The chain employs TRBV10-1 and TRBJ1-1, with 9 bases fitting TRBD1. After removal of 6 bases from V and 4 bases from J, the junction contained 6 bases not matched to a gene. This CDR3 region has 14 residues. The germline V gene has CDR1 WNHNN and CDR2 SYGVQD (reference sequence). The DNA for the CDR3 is TGCGCCAGCAGACAACAGGGGGCCGGCACTGAAGCTTTCTTT. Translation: CASRQQGAGTEAFF.

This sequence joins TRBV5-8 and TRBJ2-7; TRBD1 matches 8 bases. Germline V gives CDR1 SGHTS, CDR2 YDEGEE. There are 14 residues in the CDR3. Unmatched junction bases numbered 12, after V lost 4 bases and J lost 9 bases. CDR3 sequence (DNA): TGTGCCAGCAGCGATCGACAGGGGAATAACGGGCAGTACTTC. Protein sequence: CASSDRQGNNGQYF.

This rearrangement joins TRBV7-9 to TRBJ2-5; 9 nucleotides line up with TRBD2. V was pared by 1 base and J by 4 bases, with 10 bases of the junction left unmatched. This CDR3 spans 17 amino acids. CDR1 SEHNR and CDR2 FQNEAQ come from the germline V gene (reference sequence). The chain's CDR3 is CASSLVGSGSSRETQYF. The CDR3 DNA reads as TGTGCCAGCAGCTTAGTGGGTAGCGGGAGTAGTCGAGAGACCCAGTACTTC. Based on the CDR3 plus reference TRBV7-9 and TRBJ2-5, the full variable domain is DTGVSQNPRHKITKRGQNVTFRCDPISEHNRLYWYRQTLGQGPEFLTYFQNEAQLEKSRLLSDRFSAERPKGSFSTLEIQRTEQGDSAMYLCASSLVGSGSSRETQYFGPGTRLLVL.

CDR3 DNA: TGTGCCAGCAGTTCTGTGAGGGCCGTAGGATCACCCCTCCACTTT. Its translation is CASSSVRAVGSPLHF. The chain combines TRBV28 with TRBJ1-6; D not resolved. The CDR3 loop spans 15 amino acids. The V gene's germline CDR1 is MDHEN and CDR2 SYDVKM. V gave up 4 bases and J gave up 10 bases, with 17 bases separating them.

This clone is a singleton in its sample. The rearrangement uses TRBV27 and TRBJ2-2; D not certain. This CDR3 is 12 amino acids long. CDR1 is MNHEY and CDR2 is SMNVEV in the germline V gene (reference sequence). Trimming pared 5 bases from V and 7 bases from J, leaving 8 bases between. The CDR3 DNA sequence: TGTGCCAGCAGTAAACGGGTCGGGGAGCTGTTTTTT. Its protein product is CASSKRVGELFF.

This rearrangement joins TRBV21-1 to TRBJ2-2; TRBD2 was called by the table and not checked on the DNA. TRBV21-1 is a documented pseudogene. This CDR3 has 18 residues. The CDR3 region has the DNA TGTGCCAGCAGCAAAGAAATTCTGGGACTCCACTGTCCCGGGGAGCTGTTTTTT. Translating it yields CASSKEILGLHCPGELFF.

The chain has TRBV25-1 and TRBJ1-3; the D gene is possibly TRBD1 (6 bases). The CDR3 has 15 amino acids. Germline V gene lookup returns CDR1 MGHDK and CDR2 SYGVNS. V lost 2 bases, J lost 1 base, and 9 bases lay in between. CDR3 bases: TGTGCCAGCAGTGAAACAGGGATTTCTGGAAACACCATATATTTT. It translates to CASSETGISGNTIYF.

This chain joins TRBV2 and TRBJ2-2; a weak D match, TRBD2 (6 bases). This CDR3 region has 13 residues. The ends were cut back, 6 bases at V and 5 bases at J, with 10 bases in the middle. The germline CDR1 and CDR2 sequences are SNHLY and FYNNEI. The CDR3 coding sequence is TGTGCCAGCAGACGGGGAGGAACCGGGGAGCTGTTTTTT. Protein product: CASRRGGTGELFF.

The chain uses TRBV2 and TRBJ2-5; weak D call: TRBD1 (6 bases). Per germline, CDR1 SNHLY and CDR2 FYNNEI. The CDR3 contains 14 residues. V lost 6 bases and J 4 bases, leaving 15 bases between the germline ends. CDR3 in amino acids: CASSAQGGGETQYF. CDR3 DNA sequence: TGTGCCAGCAGCGCACAGGGTGGCGGAGAGACCCAGTACTTC.

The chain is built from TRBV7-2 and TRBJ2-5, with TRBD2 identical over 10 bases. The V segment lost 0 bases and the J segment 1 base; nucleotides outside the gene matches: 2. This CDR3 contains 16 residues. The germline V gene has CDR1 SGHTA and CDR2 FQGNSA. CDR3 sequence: CASSLARTSGQETQYF. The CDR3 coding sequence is TGTGCCAGCAGCTTAGCCAGGACTAGCGGCCAAGAGACCCAGTACTTC. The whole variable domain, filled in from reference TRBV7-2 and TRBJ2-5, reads GAGVSQSPSNKVTEKGKDVELRCDPISGHTALYWYRQSLGQGLEFLIYFQGNSAPDKSGLPSDRFSAERTGGSVSTLTIQRTQQEDSAVYLCASSLARTSGQETQYFGPGTRLLVL.

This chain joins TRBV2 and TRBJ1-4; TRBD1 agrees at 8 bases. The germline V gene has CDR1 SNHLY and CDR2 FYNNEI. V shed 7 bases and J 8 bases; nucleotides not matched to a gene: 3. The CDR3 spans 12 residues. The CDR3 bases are TGTGCCAGCACGCAGGGGGCGGAAAAACTGTTTTTT. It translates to CASTQGAEKLFF.

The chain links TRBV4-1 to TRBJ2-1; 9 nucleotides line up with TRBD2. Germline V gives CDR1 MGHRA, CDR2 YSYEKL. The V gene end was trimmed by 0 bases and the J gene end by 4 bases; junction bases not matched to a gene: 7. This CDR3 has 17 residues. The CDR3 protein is CASSQDVSSGMYNEQFF. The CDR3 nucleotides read TGCGCCAGCAGCCAAGATGTGTCTAGCGGGATGTACAATGAGCAGTTCTTC.

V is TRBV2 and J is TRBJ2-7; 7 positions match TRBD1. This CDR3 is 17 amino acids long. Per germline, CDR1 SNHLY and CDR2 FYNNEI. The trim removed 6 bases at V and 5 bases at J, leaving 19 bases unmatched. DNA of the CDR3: TGTGCCAGCAGGACACAGGGGACGGCGGCTGGGTCTCACGAGCAGTACTTC. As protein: CASRTQGTAAGSHEQYF.

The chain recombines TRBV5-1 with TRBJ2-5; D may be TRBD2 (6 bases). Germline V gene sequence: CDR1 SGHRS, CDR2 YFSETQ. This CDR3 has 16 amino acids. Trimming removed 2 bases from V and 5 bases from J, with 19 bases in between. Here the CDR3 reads CASSFQSGRGVETQYF. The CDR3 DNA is TGCGCCAGCAGCTTCCAGAGCGGGCGAGGGGTTGAGACCCAGTACTTC.

The CDR3 DNA reads TGTGCCAGCAGCCCAGTCCCAGGGGACTACGAGCAGTACTTC. It encodes CASSPVPGDYEQYF. V and J are TRBV4-2 and TRBJ2-7; maybe TRBD1 (6 bases). This CDR3 contains 14 residues. Germline values: CDR1 LGHNA, CDR2 YNFKEQ. V shed 4 bases and J shed 3 bases, with 13 bases lying between them.

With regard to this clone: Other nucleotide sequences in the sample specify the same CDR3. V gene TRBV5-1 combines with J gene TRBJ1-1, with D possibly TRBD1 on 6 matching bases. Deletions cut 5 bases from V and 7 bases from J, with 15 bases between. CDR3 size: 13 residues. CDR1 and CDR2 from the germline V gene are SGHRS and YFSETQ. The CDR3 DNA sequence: TGCGCCAGCAGTCCGGGGGGCGCGGGTGAAGCTTTCTTT. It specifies CASSPGGAGEAFF.

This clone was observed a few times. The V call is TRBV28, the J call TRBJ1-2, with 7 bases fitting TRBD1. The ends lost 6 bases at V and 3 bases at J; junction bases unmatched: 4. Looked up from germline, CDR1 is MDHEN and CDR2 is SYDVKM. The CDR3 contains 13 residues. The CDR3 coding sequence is TGTGCCAGCAGAGTTGACAGGGACTATGGCTACACCTTC. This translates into CASRVDRDYGYTF.

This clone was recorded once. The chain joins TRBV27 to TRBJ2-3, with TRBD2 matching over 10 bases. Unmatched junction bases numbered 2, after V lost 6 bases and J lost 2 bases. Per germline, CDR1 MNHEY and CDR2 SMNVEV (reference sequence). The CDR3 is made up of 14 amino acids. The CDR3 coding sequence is TGTGCCAGCAGCGGACTAGCGGCCACAGATACGCAGTATTTT. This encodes CASSGLAATDTQYF.

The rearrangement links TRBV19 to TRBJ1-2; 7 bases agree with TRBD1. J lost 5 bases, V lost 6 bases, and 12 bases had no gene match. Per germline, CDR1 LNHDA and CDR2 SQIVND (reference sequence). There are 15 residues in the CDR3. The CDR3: CASSPGTAFGYGYTF. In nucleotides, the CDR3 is TGTGCCAGTAGCCCCGGGACAGCCTTTGGGTATGGCTACACCTTC.

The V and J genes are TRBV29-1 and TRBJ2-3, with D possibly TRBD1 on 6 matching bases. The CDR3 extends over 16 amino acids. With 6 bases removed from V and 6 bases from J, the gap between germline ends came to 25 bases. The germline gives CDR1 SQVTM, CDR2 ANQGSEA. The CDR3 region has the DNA TGCAGCGTCCTTGAGCTCGGCCGGGCTAGGGGGGATACGCAGTATTTT. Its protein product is CSVLELGRARGDTQYF.

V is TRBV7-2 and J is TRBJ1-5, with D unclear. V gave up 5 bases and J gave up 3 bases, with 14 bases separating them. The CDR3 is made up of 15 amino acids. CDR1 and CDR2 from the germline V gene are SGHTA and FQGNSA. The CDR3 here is CASSREDLPNQPQHF. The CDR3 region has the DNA TGTGCCAGCAGCCGGGAGGATCTCCCCAATCAGCCCCAGCATTTT.